The sequence of this T cell receptor (beta chain) was determined in a study of neurological immune-mediated disorders (dated by TCRdb to between 2018 and 2020). Broadly, across the study: Using UMI-based sequencing, the study compared peripheral blood TCR-beta repertoires from patients with HTLV-I-associated myelopathy (HAM/TSP), patients with multiple sclerosis, and healthy controls. Alongside PBMC samples, the set of fewer than 110 TCR-beta libraries contained longitudinal samples, technical triplicates, and paired CD4+ and CD8+ T-cell subsets that had been sorted. Of the 68 subjects in the cohort, some 14 were HAM/TSP patients, roughly 35 were multiple sclerosis patients, and 20 were healthy controls. Study-level results and caveats: The highest TCR clonal expansion was observed in HAM/TSP patients, whereas the lowest was observed in MS patients, even when compared with healthy controls. No identical CDR3 amino acid sequences were shared among expanded clones across subjects, suggesting private TCR-beta repertoires in all groups.

This clonotype was detected many times. Its antigen has not been determined. Base qualities are not at hand, and no much larger clone is one base apart. From the cysteine through the phenylalanine, the CDR3 covers 14 amino acids. Only CDR3 DNA remains: 42 bases, in frame from the first base. Via the germline V gene, CDR1 is SGHRS and CDR2 YFSETQ. Trimming takes 0 bases from V and 6 bases from J, and the germline ends sit 12 bases apart. The healthy controls were volunteers from blood banks in Maryland, USA. Unsorted PBMC libraries were generated from 2 million PBMCs stored in RNAlater at -80 °C until RNA extraction. PBMCs were separated from peripheral blood using Ficoll-Hypaque density gradient centrifugation and then cryopreserved in liquid nitrogen. cDNA synthesis used template-switch 5'RACE with a primer carrying a 10-nucleotide random unique molecular identifier tagging each TCR transcript. Each sequencing run produced over 200 million TCR-beta sequences covering 15-18 subjects. The RNeasy kit was used to extract total RNA. TCR-beta VDJ regions were amplified with primers for the TCR constant region and the 5'RACE anchor, using the KAPA Real-time Library Amplification kit. Sample indexes and Illumina adaptors were added in a first PCR, and a second PCR then increased library yield. After Ampure bead purification, the roughly 650 bp TCR product was size-selected on a 2% E-gel SizeSelection system. Before pooling, library quality was checked on a Bioanalyzer, concentration was measured with Qubit, and libraries were quantified with the Kapa Library Quantification kit. Libraries were sequenced paired-end 2 x 150 bp on an Illumina HiSeq 2500. To increase sequence diversity, about 25-30% phiX was spiked into each library pool. For the original study's pipeline: The quality-filtered reads were processed with the UMI-based MiGEC pipeline, whose error correction step removed more than 85% of the raw TCR sequences. IMGT germline references were used for alignment of VDJ genes, and clonotypes were defined by a unique CDR3 amino acid sequence together with V-J genes. Clonal expansion, Shannon diversity, and CDR3 relatedness (CalcPairwiseDistances, ClusterSamples) were evaluated with VDJtools, and phylogenetic trees were built with CLCbio workbench. A clone was classed as expanded if it had 8 or more unique UMIs, a cutoff based on coefficient-of-variation modelling across technical triplicates. In TCRdb, the public reads were trimmed at Q25 with fastp and aligned with MiXCR, with productive beta chains retained. CDR3 protein sequences are deduplicated, and each keeps its most common genes and DNA. For this entry, the V and J calls and clone size follow TCRdb and not the study's own pipeline. This sample comprises tens of thousands of distinct CDR3 sequences, roughly 15% of them detected only once. The ten largest clones add up to about 16% of the sample.

The chain was built from TRBV5-1 and TRBJ1-1; the D gene is unclear. The sequenced material came from PBMCs. The TCR sequence derives from a woman between 40 and 55 years old in good health. The CDR3 loop reads CASSLEGRYAEAFF. Read as DNA, the sequence is TGCGCCAGCAGCTTGGAAGGCAGGTATGCTGAAGCTTTCTTT.